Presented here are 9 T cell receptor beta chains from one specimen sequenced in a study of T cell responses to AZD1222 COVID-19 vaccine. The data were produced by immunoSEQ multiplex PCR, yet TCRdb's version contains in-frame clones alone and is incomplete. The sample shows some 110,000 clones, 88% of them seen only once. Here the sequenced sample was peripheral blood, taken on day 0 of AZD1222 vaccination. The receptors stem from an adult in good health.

As DNA, the CDR3 is TGCGCCAGCAGAGCTGACAGACAGAACACTGAAGCTTTCTTT. This encodes CASRADRQNTEAFF. The chain uses TRBV5-1 and TRBJ1-1, with D perhaps TRBD1 (5 bases). The V end lost 5 bases, the J end lost 1 base, and 12 bases lay between the germline ends. The CDR3 runs to 14 residues. The V gene's germline CDR1 is SGHRS and CDR2 YFSETQ.

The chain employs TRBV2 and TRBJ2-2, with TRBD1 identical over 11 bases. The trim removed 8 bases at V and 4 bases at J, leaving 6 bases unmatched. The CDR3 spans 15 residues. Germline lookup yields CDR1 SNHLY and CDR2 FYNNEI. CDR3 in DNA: TGTGCCAGCTGGGGACAGGGGGGTGCCACCGGGGAGCTGTTTTTT. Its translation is CASWGQGGATGELFF.

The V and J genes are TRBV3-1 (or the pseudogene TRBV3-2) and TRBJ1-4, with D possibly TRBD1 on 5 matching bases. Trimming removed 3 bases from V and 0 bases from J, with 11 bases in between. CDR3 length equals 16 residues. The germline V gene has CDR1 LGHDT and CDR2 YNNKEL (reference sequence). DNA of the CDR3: TGTGCCAGCAGCCAGGGTGTGGGGGCAACTAATGAAAAACTGTTTTTT. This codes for CASSQGVGATNEKLFF.

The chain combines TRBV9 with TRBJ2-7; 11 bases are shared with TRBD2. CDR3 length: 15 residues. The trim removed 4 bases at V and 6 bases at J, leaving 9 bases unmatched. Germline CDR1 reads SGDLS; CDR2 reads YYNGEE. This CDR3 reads CASSTHSGRAGEQYF. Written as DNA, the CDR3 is TGTGCCAGCAGCACCCATAGCGGGAGGGCAGGCGAGCAGTACTTC. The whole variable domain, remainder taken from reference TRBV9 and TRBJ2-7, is DSGVTQTPKHLITATGQRVTLRCSPRSGDLSVYWYQQSLDQGLQFLIQYYNGEERAKGNILERFSAQQFPDLHSELNLSSLELGDSALYFCASSTHSGRAGEQYFGPGTRLTVT.

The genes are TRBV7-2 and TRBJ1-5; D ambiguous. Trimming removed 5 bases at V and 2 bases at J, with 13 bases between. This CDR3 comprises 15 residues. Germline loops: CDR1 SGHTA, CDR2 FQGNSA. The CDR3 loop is CASSAVDSGNQPQHF. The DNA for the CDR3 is TGTGCCAGCAGCGCCGTTGATAGCGGCAATCAGCCCCAGCATTTT.

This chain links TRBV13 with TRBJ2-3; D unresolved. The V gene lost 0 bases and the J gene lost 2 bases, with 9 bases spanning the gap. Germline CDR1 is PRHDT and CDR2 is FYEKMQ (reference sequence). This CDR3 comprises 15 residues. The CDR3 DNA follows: TGTGCCAGCAGCTTAGGCCTCGTTCCCACAGATACGCAGTATTTT. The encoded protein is CASSLGLVPTDTQYF. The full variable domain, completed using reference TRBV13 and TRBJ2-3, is AAGVIQSPRHLIKEKRETATLKCYPIPRHDTVYWYQQGPGQDPQFLISFYEKMQSDKGSIPDRFSAQQFSDYHSELNMSSLELGDSALYFCASSLGLVPTDTQYFGPGTRLTVL.

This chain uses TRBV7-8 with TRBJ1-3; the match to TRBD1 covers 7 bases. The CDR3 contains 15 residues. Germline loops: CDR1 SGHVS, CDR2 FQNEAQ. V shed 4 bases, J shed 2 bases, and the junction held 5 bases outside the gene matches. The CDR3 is CASSSMTGTGNTIYF. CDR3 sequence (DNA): TGTGCCAGCAGCTCCATGACAGGGACTGGAAACACCATATATTTT. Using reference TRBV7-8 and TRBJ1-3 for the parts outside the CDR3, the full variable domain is GAGVSQSPRYKVAKRGQDVALRCDPISGHVSLFWYQQALGQGPEFLTYFQNEAQLDKSGLPSDRFFAERPEGSVSTLKIQRTQQEDSAVYLCASSSMTGTGNTIYFGEGSWLTVV.

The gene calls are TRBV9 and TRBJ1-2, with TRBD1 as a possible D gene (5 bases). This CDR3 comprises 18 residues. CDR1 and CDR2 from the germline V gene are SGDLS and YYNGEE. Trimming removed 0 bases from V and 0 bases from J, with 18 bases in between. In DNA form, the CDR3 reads TGTGCCAGCAGCGTAGCGGGGCCCGACTATTTCGCTAACTATGGCTACACCTTC. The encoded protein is CASSVAGPDYFANYGYTF. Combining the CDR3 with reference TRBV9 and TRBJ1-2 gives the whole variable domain DSGVTQTPKHLITATGQRVTLRCSPRSGDLSVYWYQQSLDQGLQFLIQYYNGEERAKGNILERFSAQQFPDLHSELNLSSLELGDSALYFCASSVAGPDYFANYGYTFGSGTRLTVV.

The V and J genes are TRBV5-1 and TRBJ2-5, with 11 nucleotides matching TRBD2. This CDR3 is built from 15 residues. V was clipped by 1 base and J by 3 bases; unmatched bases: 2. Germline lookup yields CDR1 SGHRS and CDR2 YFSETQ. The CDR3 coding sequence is TGCGCCAGCAGCTTGACTAGCGGGAGTGAAGAGACCCAGTACTTC. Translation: CASSLTSGSEETQYF.